The 2 T cell receptor beta chains presented below share a single source sample, sequenced in a study of blood T cell repertoires in COVID-19 (TCRdb year 2020). Receptor amplification or capture employed the immunoSEQ multiplex PCR assay. This is the immuneACCESS table as TCRdb keeps it, with only in-frame sequences that have V and J called. A part of the clones is gone; compared with another copy, unresolved V genes explain less than half, and the rest is unexplained. Across this sample there are about 29,000 clones, with 70% to 85% seen only once. The ten largest clones capture about 1.7% of the sample. The sample taken for sequencing was peripheral blood. Receptor source: a man older than 75 with active or convalescent COVID-19.

The chain carries TRBV2 and TRBJ2-1; 7 bases align to TRBD1. The CDR3 length is 13 residues. The trim removed 7 bases at V and 9 bases at J, leaving 9 bases unmatched. Per the germline V gene, CDR1 is SNHLY and CDR2 is FYNNEI. The CDR3 protein is CASMGTELSEQFF. The CDR3 region has the DNA TGTGCCAGCATGGGGACAGAACTGAGTGAGCAGTTCTTC. The entire variable domain, with the rest obtained from reference TRBV2 and TRBJ2-1, is as follows: EPEVTQTPSHQVTQMGQEVILRCVPISNHLYFYWYRQILGQKVEFLVSFYNNEISEKSEIFDDQFSVERPDGSNFTLKIRSTKLEDSAMYFCASMGTELSEQFFGPGTRLTVL.

V is TRBV5-1 and J is TRBJ1-2; D might be TRBD1 (6 bases). Trimming pared 0 bases from V and 6 bases from J, leaving 9 bases between. This CDR3 has 13 residues. Germline V gene data show CDR1 as SGHRS and CDR2 as YFSETQ. DNA of the CDR3: TGCGCCAGCAGCTTGGACAGGGTAGATGGCTACACCTTC. Protein: CASSLDRVDGYTF.